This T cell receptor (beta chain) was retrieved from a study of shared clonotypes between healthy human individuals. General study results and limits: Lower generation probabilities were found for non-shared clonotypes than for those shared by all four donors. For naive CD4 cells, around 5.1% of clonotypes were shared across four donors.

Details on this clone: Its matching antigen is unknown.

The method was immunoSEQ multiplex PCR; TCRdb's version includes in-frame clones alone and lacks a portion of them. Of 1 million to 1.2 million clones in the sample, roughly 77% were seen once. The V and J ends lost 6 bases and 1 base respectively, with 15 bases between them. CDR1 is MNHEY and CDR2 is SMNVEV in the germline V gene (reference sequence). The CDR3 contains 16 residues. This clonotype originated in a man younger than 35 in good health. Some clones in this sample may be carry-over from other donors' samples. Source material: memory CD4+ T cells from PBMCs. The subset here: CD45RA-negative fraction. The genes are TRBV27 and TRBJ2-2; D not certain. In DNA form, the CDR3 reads TGTGCCAGCAGGGCCCCACACAACGAGAACACCGGGGAGCTGTTTTTT. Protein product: CASRAPHNENTGELFF.